This TCR beta chain was identified during a study of blood T cell repertoires in COVID-19. Only in-frame clones appear in the TCRdb table, and some are missing; sequencing was by immunoSEQ multiplex PCR. The sample yields about 190,000 clones, around 90% seen once. Germline V gene sequence: CDR1 KGHDR, CDR2 SFDVKD. After removal of 7 bases from V and 1 base from J, the junction contained 6 bases not matched to a gene. CDR3 length: 15 residues. Sequences were obtained from peripheral blood. The TCR was taken from a man aged 35 to 55 with acute or convalescent COVID-19. The genes are TRBV24-1 and TRBJ2-3; 8 bases fit TRBD2. The CDR3 DNA sequence: TGTGCCACCAGCGGGAGCGGGGGCGGCACAGATACGCAGTATTTT. This encodes CATSGSGGGTDTQYF.